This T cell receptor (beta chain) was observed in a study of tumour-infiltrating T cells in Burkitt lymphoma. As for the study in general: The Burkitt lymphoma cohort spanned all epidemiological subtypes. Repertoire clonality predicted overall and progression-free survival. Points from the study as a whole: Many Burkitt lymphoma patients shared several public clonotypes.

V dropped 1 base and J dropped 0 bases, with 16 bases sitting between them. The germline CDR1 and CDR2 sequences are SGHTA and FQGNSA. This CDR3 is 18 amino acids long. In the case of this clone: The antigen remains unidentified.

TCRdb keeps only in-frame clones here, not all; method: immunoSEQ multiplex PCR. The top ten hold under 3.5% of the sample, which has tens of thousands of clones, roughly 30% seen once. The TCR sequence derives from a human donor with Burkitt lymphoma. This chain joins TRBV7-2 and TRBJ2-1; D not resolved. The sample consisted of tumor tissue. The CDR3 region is CASSLETPHLASYNEQFF. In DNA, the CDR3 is TGTGCCAGCAGCTTAGAAACACCACACCTGGCCTCCTACAATGAGCAGTTCTTC.